This record looks at one T cell receptor beta chain sequence and its context. What it binds is not known. The data stem from a study of OX40 agonist ivuxolimab in advanced cancers. Study as a whole: Therapy given before enrollment (anti-PD-1, anti-PD-L1 or anti-CTLA-4) was allowed, and under 45% had some.

Study-wide points: Researchers report that CD8+ T cells had, on average, more expanded clones than CD4+. Among the lowest peripheral clonal expansion occurred in 0.1-3.0 mg/kg partial responders.

Per the germline V gene, CDR1 is MNHEY and CDR2 is SVGAGI. The J segment lost 8 bases and the V segment lost 6 bases, leaving 12 bases of the junction unmatched. The CDR3 consists of 14 residues. Profiling relied on immunoSEQ multiplex PCR, and the TCRdb table lists in-frame clones only, not all of them. This table has about 81,000 clones, approximately 85% appearing once. The V gene is TRBV6-5, the J gene TRBJ1-2, with 7 bases identical to TRBD1. Sequenced material: CD4+ or CD8+ T cells sorted from blood, taken in a trial of the OX40 agonist ivuxolimab. The TCR originated in an adult with an advanced solid tumor such as melanoma, head and neck, liver or kidney cancer. The CDR3 DNA is TGTGCCAGCAGGCTTGACAGGGTCAATGGCGGCTACACCTTC. Translating it yields CASRLDRVNGGYTF.